This T cell receptor beta chain derives from a study of T cell responses to AZD1222 COVID-19 vaccine. Findings and caveats of the study: CD4 TCRs associated with vaccination spanned spike, dominating at 160-218 and 743-854. Clonal diversity may have been underestimated, and the donors were mostly white British, with more females than males.

Trimming took 5 bases from V and 1 from J; bases not matched to a gene: 7. CDR3 size: 18 residues. CDR1 is SGHTA, CDR2 FQGNSA, per germline. The assay was immunoSEQ multiplex PCR, and TCRdb's table has in-frame clones only and misses some. The sample consists of about 120,000 clones, about 90% of them appearing once. This clone was detected only once. Antigen: not known. The rearrangement uses TRBV7-2 and TRBJ2-3; 15 nucleotides align to TRBD2. The material was peripheral blood, obtained on day 0 of AZD1222 vaccination. The receptor was derived from an adult in good health. CDR3 sequence: CASSPGTSGGFGTDTQYF. DNA of the CDR3: TGTGCCAGCAGCCCTGGGACTAGCGGGGGGTTTGGCACAGATACGCAGTATTTT.